This T cell receptor (beta chain) was retrieved from a study of blood T cell repertoires in COVID-19. V lost 5 bases and J 1 base, leaving 11 bases between the germline ends. The CDR3 totals 14 residues. Germline V lookup: CDR1 MNHEY, CDR2 SMNVEV (reference sequence). Donors of Cohort 3 who recovered were those that had two negative PCRs, clearance, or symptom resolution. TCRdb keeps only in-frame clones here, not all; method: immunoSEQ multiplex PCR. This sample yields about 130,000 clones, of which approximately 86% are seen a single time; around 2.5% belongs to the top ten. Sequencing used PBMCs or T cells enriched from blood (not recorded which). V usage is TRBV27 and J usage is TRBJ1-1, with D perhaps TRBD1 (5 bases). The receptor's source is a woman aged 45-65 years who had recovered from COVID-19. The CDR3 spells CASSPWGKNTEAFF. CDR3 coding DNA: TGTGCCAGCAGTCCATGGGGCAAGAACACTGAAGCTTTCTTT.